Below, 27 T cell receptor beta chains from the same sample are listed, as sequenced in a study of Graves' ophthalmopathy and Graves' hyperthyroidism. RNA transcripts were the source from which TCR beta CDR3 regions were amplified. The workflow started with a first-round RT-PCR run with HTBI primers and then moved on to a second-round multiplex PCR. TCRdb analysed the multiplex PCR reads with MiXCR anew, one entry per CDR3 protein. This table has some 170,000 distinct CDR3 sequences, just under 40% appearing once. Input material: peripheral blood. The receptors derive from a man aged 30 to 39 with Graves' ophthalmopathy.

The rearrangement uses TRBV11-2 and TRBJ2-5, with no clear D. CDR1 is SGHAT, CDR2 FQNNGV, per germline. Trimming took 5 bases from V and 1 from J, leaving 14 bases between them. CDR3 length: 15 residues. The CDR3 loop reads CASSPRRRIQETQYF. The CDR3 DNA follows: TGTGCCAGCAGCCCCCGGAGACGGATCCAAGAGACCCAGTACTTC.

This clonotype has a count of ten or more. The chain has TRBV28 and TRBJ2-4; no firm D call. In germline, CDR1 is MDHEN, CDR2 SYDVKM. The CDR3 contains 14 residues. Trimming shortened V by 1 base and J by 0 bases, and 4 bases separated the two germline ends. DNA for the CDR3: TGTGCCAGCAGTTTATTTACAGCCAAAAACATTCAGTACTTC. Amino acid sequence: CASSLFTAKNIQYF.

A remark on this clonotype: A junction boundary mismatches the germline segment, possibly from a read error. The chain couples TRBV12-3 or TRBV12-4 to TRBJ1-2; TRBD1 matches at 7 bases. The CDR3 runs to 13 residues. This CDR3 is CASSFTGVIGYTF. The CDR3 nucleotides read TGCGCCAGCAGTTTCACAGGGGTGATTGGCTACACCTTC.

The chain has TRBV27 and TRBJ1-1; TRBD1 is a possible D gene (5 bases). Germline values: CDR1 MNHEY, CDR2 SMNVEV (reference sequence). Trimming removed 6 bases from V and 10 bases from J, with 24 bases in between. CDR3 length: 15 amino acids. For the CDR3, the DNA is TGTGCCAGCAGCCTAACCCCGGGGGTTGGCTCGGGAGCTTTCTTT. The encoded protein is CASSLTPGVGSGAFF.

This clonotype was picked up a small number of times. The V call is TRBV4-1, the J call TRBJ2-7; TRBD1 agrees at 10 bases. With 4 bases clipped from V and 0 bases from J, the junction kept 12 bases outside the gene matches. In germline, CDR1 is MGHRA, CDR2 YSYEKL. CDR3 length: 18 amino acids. CDR3 amino acids: CASSRPSAGTGVSYEQYF. The CDR3 DNA follows: TGCGCCAGCAGCCGACCCTCAGCAGGGACAGGGGTCTCCTACGAGCAGTACTTC.

The chain combines TRBV24-1 with TRBJ2-2; no firm D call. The V end lost 4 bases, the J end lost 0 bases, and 11 bases lay between the germline ends. Germline CDR1 KGHDR, CDR2 SFDVKD. This CDR3 is 16 amino acids long. The DNA for the CDR3 is TGTGCCACCAGTGACCAGCGTCTAGCGAACACCGGGGAGCTGTTTTTT. Amino acids: CATSDQRLANTGELFF.

V usage is TRBV11-3 and J usage is TRBJ1-1, with D hard to call. The CDR3 is 14 residues long. V was shortened by 5 bases and J by 2 bases, with 12 bases between the two germline ends. The germline CDR1 and CDR2 sequences are SGHNT and YENEEA. The CDR3 here is CASSPSRGNTEAFF. CDR3 DNA sequence: TGTGCCAGCAGCCCCTCGCGGGGTAACACTGAAGCTTTCTTT. The entire variable domain, with the rest obtained from reference TRBV11-3 and TRBJ1-1, is as follows: EAGVVQSPRYKIIEKKQPVAFWCNPISGHNTLYWYLQNLGQGPELLIRYENEEAVDDSQLPKDRFSAERLKGVDSTLKIQPAELGDSAVYLCASSPSRGNTEAFFGQGTRLTVV.

The chain recombines TRBV6-2 or TRBV6-3 with TRBJ1-5; 9 bases agree with TRBD1. The CDR3 sequence is 15 residues long. Germline values: CDR1 MNHEY, CDR2 SVGEGT. V lost 2 bases to trimming and J lost 3 bases; unmatched junction nucleotides: 2. DNA for the CDR3: TGTGCCAGCAGTTACCGGGACAGGGACAATCAGCCCCAGCATTTT. It codes for CASSYRDRDNQPQHF.

This clonotype was recorded many times. This chain joins TRBV6-5 and TRBJ1-2, with 8 bases fitting TRBD1. CDR1 MNHEY and CDR2 SVGAGI come from the germline V gene. This CDR3 is 15 amino acids long. J lost 2 bases, V lost 7 bases, and 9 bases had no gene match. CDR3 in DNA: TGTGCCAGCAAGCCACAGGGGGTGTCGAACTATGGCTACACCTTC. Its protein is CASKPQGVSNYGYTF.

The chain is built from TRBV7-2 and TRBJ2-7; TRBD1 aligns across 10 bases. The trim removed 0 bases at V and 3 bases at J, leaving 5 bases unmatched. The CDR3 is 16 amino acids. Germline CDR1 and CDR2: SGHTA and FQGNSA. CDR3 DNA sequence: TGTGCCAGCAGCTTAGCCCCGGGACAGGGGCGCTACGAGCAGTACTTC. Translation gives CASSLAPGQGRYEQYF.

This clonotype came up many times. The chain joins TRBV7-3 to TRBJ1-1; D is undetermined. The ends were cut back, 1 base at V and 4 bases at J, with 10 bases in the middle. There are 14 residues in the CDR3. Germline loops: CDR1 SGHTA, CDR2 FQGTGA. In DNA, the CDR3 is TGTGCCAGCAGCTTAAACAGTCTAGCCACTGAAGCTTTCTTT. This translates into CASSLNSLATEAFF.

This clonotype showed up many times. The rearrangement links TRBV12-3 or TRBV12-4 to TRBJ2-5; 8 nucleotides agree with TRBD1. J gave up 3 bases and V 6 bases, and 6 bases lay outside the gene matches. The CDR3 covers 14 residues. The CDR3 bases are TGTGCCAGCAGCCCGACAGGGGCCGAAGAGACCCAGTACTTC. Amino acid sequence: CASSPTGAEETQYF.

This clonotype appeared many times. This sequence joins TRBV20-1 and TRBJ2-5; 13 nucleotides match TRBD2. The ends lost 8 bases at V and 4 bases at J; junction bases unmatched: 10. CDR1 is DFQATT and CDR2 is SNEGSKA in the germline V gene (reference sequence). CDR3 length: 15 amino acids. CDR3 sequence: CSPWTSGRGGETQYF. CDR3 bases: TGCAGTCCCTGGACTAGCGGGAGAGGGGGAGAGACCCAGTACTTC.

This clonotype was seen at least ten times. The V and J genes are TRBV30 and TRBJ2-7, with a weak D call TRBD1 (6 bases). The V gene's germline CDR1 is GTSNPN and CDR2 SVGIG (reference sequence). The CDR3 sequence is 13 residues long. Trimming took off 4 bases at V and 5 bases at J, with 15 bases between the two ends. The CDR3 DNA follows: TGTGCCTGGACTCATACAGGGAACGACGAGCAGTACTTC. This encodes CAWTHTGNDEQYF.

V and J are TRBV6-5 and TRBJ2-7; D is tentatively TRBD1 or TRBD2 (6 bases each). The CDR3 spans 17 residues. The germline CDR1 and CDR2 sequences are MNHEY and SVGAGI. V gave up 6 bases and J gave up 5 bases, with 26 bases separating them. The CDR3 nucleotides are TGTGCCAGCAGCTACCGTCCTAACAGGGAGGAAGGCGACGAGCAGTACTTC. Translation gives CASSYRPNREEGDEQYF.

This clonotype has ten or more counts. The gene calls are TRBV6-5 and TRBJ2-7; TRBD1 agrees at 9 bases. This CDR3 contains 13 residues. After removal of 5 bases from V and 6 bases from J, the junction contained 5 bases not matched to a gene. Germline loops: CDR1 MNHEY, CDR2 SVGAGI. CDR3 sequence: CASSPTGGREQYF. DNA for the CDR3: TGTGCCAGCAGTCCGACAGGGGGTCGCGAGCAGTACTTC.

This clonotype occurred many times. The rearrangement uses TRBV3-1 and TRBJ2-7; D may match TRBD1 or TRBD2 (5 bases each). CDR1 and CDR2 from the germline V gene are LGHDT and YNNKEL (reference sequence). This CDR3 is 14 amino acids long. V lost 7 bases to trimming and J lost 3 bases, with 16 bases between them. The CDR3 here is CASTARGAYYEQYF. DNA for the CDR3: TGTGCCAGCACCGCGAGAGGGGCTTACTACGAGCAGTACTTC.

This clonotype was detected ten times or more. This chain uses TRBV28 with TRBJ2-7; 10 positions agree with TRBD2. V gave up 2 bases and J gave up 2 bases; unmatched junction bases: 9. Looked up from germline, CDR1 is MDHEN and CDR2 is SYDVKM. This CDR3 is 17 amino acids long. In DNA, the CDR3 is TGTGCCAGCAGTTTAGGGGGGAGCGGGAGGGTCCCCTACGAGCAGTACTTC. This gives the protein CASSLGGSGRVPYEQYF.

This clonotype was seen many times. The V call is TRBV4-1, the J call TRBJ1-1; D gene unclear. CDR3 length: 14 residues. Trimming pared 0 bases from V and 6 bases from J, leaving 11 bases between. Germline V lookup: CDR1 MGHRA, CDR2 YSYEKL. The CDR3 protein is CASSQDERGAEAFF. DNA for the CDR3: TGCGCCAGCAGCCAAGATGAAAGAGGCGCTGAAGCTTTCTTT.

This clonotype was detected many times. The rearrangement joins TRBV6-1 to TRBJ1-1, with a possible D match to TRBD1 (6 bases). In germline, CDR1 is MNHNS, CDR2 SASEGT. V was pared by 7 bases and J by 3 bases, with 12 bases between. The CDR3 sequence is 13 residues long. The DNA of the CDR3 is TGTGCCAGCATCGCCCAGGGGTACACTGAAGCTTTCTTT. Translation gives CASIAQGYTEAFF.

This clonotype showed up many times. The gene calls are TRBV5-6 and TRBJ2-5; 7 bases are shared with TRBD2. J lost 4 bases, V lost 4 bases, and 7 bases had no gene match. The CDR3 runs 14 residues. Per germline, CDR1 SGHDT and CDR2 YYEEEE. The CDR3 DNA reads TGTGCCAGCAGCGGGGGGGACCAAGGAGAGACCCAGTACTTC. As protein: CASSGGDQGETQYF.

V usage is TRBV7-3 and J usage is TRBJ2-7; D not resolved. This CDR3 region has 13 residues. V lost 2 bases and J 6 bases, leaving 11 bases between the germline ends. The germline gives CDR1 SGHTA, CDR2 FQGTGA. The CDR3 sequence is CASSLGVLSEQYF. Here the CDR3 DNA reads TGTGCCAGCAGCTTAGGGGTACTCTCCGAGCAGTACTTC.

The table lists this clonotype with many counts. This rearrangement joins TRBV28 to TRBJ2-7, with unresolved D. The germline gives CDR1 MDHEN, CDR2 SYDVKM. The CDR3 totals 12 residues. Trimming removed 5 bases at V and 5 bases at J, with 10 bases between. The DNA for the CDR3 is TGTGCCAGCAGTCTAATAACTGACGAGCAGTACTTC. Translating it yields CASSLITDEQYF.

The chain carries TRBV6-2 or TRBV6-3 and TRBJ2-5; 7 bases align to TRBD1. V shed 6 bases and J 3 bases; nucleotides not matched to a gene: 4. CDR1 is MNHEY, CDR2 SVGEGT, per germline. This CDR3 comprises 13 residues. Here the CDR3 reads CASRPGTEETQYF. The CDR3, as DNA: TGTGCCAGCAGGCCCGGGACAGAAGAGACCCAGTACTTC.

Ten or more counts support this clonotype. This sequence joins TRBV20-1 and TRBJ2-3; D gene uncertain. Germline V gene data show CDR1 as DFQATT and CDR2 as SNEGSKA (reference sequence). V was shortened by 3 bases and J by 3 bases, with 4 bases between the two germline ends. The CDR3 totals 11 residues. CDR3 amino acids: CSARRTDTQYF. CDR3 bases: TGCAGTGCTAGGAGGACAGATACGCAGTATTTT.

At least ten counts were recorded for this clonotype. J is TRBJ2-5 and V is TRBV14; TRBD2 matches 10 bases. V lost 4 bases to trimming and J lost 5 bases; unmatched junction nucleotides: 7. This CDR3 spans 15 amino acids. Germline V CDR1 and CDR2: SGHDN, FVKESK. CDR3 amino acids: CASSPSGSRGETQYF. In DNA, the CDR3 is TGTGCCAGCAGCCCTAGCGGGAGTCGCGGGGAGACCCAGTACTTC.

V gene TRBV4-3 combines with J gene TRBJ1-5; D uncertain. Germline CDR1 and CDR2: LGHNA and YSLEER. The CDR3 contains 13 residues. The V end lost 0 bases, the J end lost 9 bases, and 9 bases lay between the germline ends. CDR3 residues: CASSQDLIRPQHF. The CDR3 DNA reads TGCGCCAGCAGCCAAGATTTGATACGGCCCCAGCATTTT.